Sequencing of this T cell receptor (beta chain) was carried out in a study of PD-1 blockade in mismatch repair-deficient tumors. Study at large: All were previously treated, progressing patients with about 12 mismatch repair-deficient cancer types. Findings and caveats of the study: Rapid post-treatment expansion, then contraction, generally preceding radiologic response, marked tumor-resident clones.

Data came from immunoSEQ multiplex PCR; TCRdb stores just in-frame clones and leaves some out. The sample has around 49,000 clones; more than 65% are singletons. This clone was seen only once. Its specificity is not known. PCR or immunohistochemistry showed mismatch repair deficiency in every enrolled patient. TCRs were sequenced from a few patients responding to pembrolizumab. Germline V CDR1 and CDR2: SGHNT, YYREEE (reference sequence). The CDR3 has 16 amino acids. Deletions cut 6 bases from V and 4 bases from J, with 19 bases between. Sequenced here: PBMCs, sampled before pembrolizumab treatment. This clonotype was sampled from an adult with mismatch repair-deficient cancer. This chain connects TRBV5-4 to TRBJ2-2; D perhaps matches TRBD1 (6 bases). The CDR3 coding sequence is TGTGCCAGCACCCCAAGGTGGGGGCAGAGCACCGGGGAGCTGTTTTTT. It translates to CASTPRWGQSTGELFF.